The sequence of this TCR beta chain was determined in a study of response to subunit inactivated influenza vaccine. From the RT-PCR reads, TCRdb called clonotypes with MiXCR, one entry per CDR3 protein. The data show about 240,000 distinct CDR3 sequences, 9.5% to 15% seen once. Points on this clonotype: What it binds is unknown.

Study findings and constraints: Authors suggested seasonal influenza vaccinations each recruit few new T cells.

Trimming took 6 bases from V and 6 from J; bases not matched to a gene: 11. CDR3 length: 13 amino acids. Germline values: CDR1 DFQATT, CDR2 SNEGSKA (reference sequence). The sequenced sample was non-naive T cells sorted from PBMCs, obtained 14 to 15 days before vaccination. This sequence joins TRBV20-1 and TRBJ2-7, with 7 bases lining up with TRBD1. This clonotype originated in a man aged 45-65 years who received an inactivated influenza vaccine. CDR3 residues: CSAAVDRASEQYF. The DNA for the CDR3 is TGCAGTGCGGCAGTCGACAGGGCCAGCGAGCAGTACTTC.